The 20 T cell receptor beta chains below come from one sample, sequenced in a study of resident and recirculating memory T cells in vitiligo. Sequenced by immunoSEQ multiplex PCR; TCRdb stores in-frame clones only, minus some. Here the sample spans around 78,000 clones, roughly nine tenths being singletons. Input material: blood. The receptors derive from a male donor with vitiligo.

Here the CDR3 DNA reads TGTGCCAGCAGCCAGTGGACAGGGGGGATTGAGACCCAGTACTTC. Translated, it gives CASSQWTGGIETQYF. The rearrangement uses TRBV7-3 and TRBJ2-5; 10 bases line up with TRBD1. V lost 5 bases to trimming and J lost 5 bases; unmatched junction nucleotides: 8. The CDR3 extends over 15 amino acids. Germline values: CDR1 SGHTA, CDR2 FQGTGA. Full variable domain (outside the CDR3, taken from reference TRBV7-3 and TRBJ2-5): GAGVSQTPSNKVTEKGKYVELRCDPISGHTALYWYRQSLGQGPEFLIYFQGTGAADDSGLPNDRFFAVRPEGSVSTLKIQRTERGDSAVYLCASSQWTGGIETQYFGPGTRLLVL.

This chain uses TRBV4-3 with TRBJ1-4, with TRBD1 matching 7 bases. V was clipped by 0 bases and J by 4 bases; unmatched bases: 8. Germline CDR1 LGHNA, CDR2 YSLEER. The CDR3 is 17 residues long. The CDR3 protein is CASSQDHPGQLNEKLFF. The CDR3 DNA reads as TGCGCCAGCAGCCAAGATCATCCGGGACAGCTTAATGAAAAACTGTTTTTT.

The rearrangement uses TRBV11-1 and TRBJ2-7; 7 bases fit TRBD2. There are 17 residues in the CDR3. The germline gives CDR1 SGHAT, CDR2 FQDESV (reference sequence). V shed 5 bases and J 2 bases; nucleotides not matched to a gene: 15. The CDR3 sequence: CASSPGVWREFPYEQYF. The CDR3, as DNA: TGTGCCAGCAGCCCGGGAGTATGGCGGGAGTTTCCCTACGAGCAGTACTTC.

This sequence joins TRBV5-1 and TRBJ2-3; D is possibly TRBD1 (6 bases). Per germline, CDR1 SGHRS and CDR2 YFSETQ. V lost 4 bases and J lost 1, with 13 bases in between. The CDR3 has 15 amino acids. CDR3 in amino acids: CASSASGAGTDTQYF. CDR3 nucleotide sequence: TGCGCCAGCAGCGCCTCAGGGGCTGGCACAGATACGCAGTATTTT.

This clone was found once. This sequence joins TRBV21-1 and TRBJ2-2; no check of the table's D call, TRBD2, against the DNA was made. TRBV21-1 is described as a pseudogene. The CDR3 has 16 amino acids. This CDR3 is CASRSRRQVNTGELFF. The CDR3 nucleotides read TGTGCCAGCAGGTCCCGGAGGCAGGTGAACACCGGGGAGCTGTTTTTT.

The V gene is TRBV7-6, the J gene TRBJ2-5; tentatively, D is TRBD1 (5 bases). The germline gives CDR1 SGHVS, CDR2 FNYEAQ. The V gene lost 3 bases and the J gene lost 5 bases, with 16 bases spanning the gap. The CDR3 is 15 residues long. CDR3 coding DNA: TGTGCCAGCAGCTTTAACCAAGGGGATGGGGAGACCCAGTACTTC. Translating it yields CASSFNQGDGETQYF.

The chain employs TRBV9 and TRBJ2-1; 11 positions match TRBD2. After removal of 3 bases from V and 5 bases from J, the junction contained 10 bases not matched to a gene. Per germline, CDR1 SGDLS and CDR2 YYNGEE. This CDR3 region has 17 residues. Written as DNA, the CDR3 is TGTGCCAGCAGCGGAGAATCGGGACTAGCGGCTAACAATGAGCAGTTCTTC. It codes for CASSGESGLAANNEQFF.

J is TRBJ1-5 and V is TRBV28, with 7 bases lining up with TRBD1. The germline V gene has CDR1 MDHEN and CDR2 SYDVKM. With V trimmed by 6 bases and J by 7 bases, 15 bases remained unmatched. This CDR3 has 16 amino acids. CDR3 region: CASSSLRQGQRQPQHF. CDR3 nucleotide sequence: TGTGCCAGCAGCTCCCTGAGACAGGGACAACGGCAGCCCCAGCATTTT.

The V and J genes are TRBV28 and TRBJ1-1; D remains unclear. Germline CDR1 is MDHEN and CDR2 is SYDVKM. CDR3 size: 16 residues. Trimming removed 6 bases from V and 1 base from J, with 18 bases in between. The CDR3 DNA reads as TGTGCCAGCAGCTACGTCCTGGCGGCGACGAACACTGAAGCTTTCTTT. It translates to CASSYVLAATNTEAFF. The full variable domain, rest sourced from reference TRBV28 and TRBJ1-1, is DVKVTQSSRYLVKRTGEKVFLECVQDMDHENMFWYRQDPGLGLRLIYFSYDVKMKEKGDIPEGYSVSREKKERFSLILESASTNQTSMYLCASSYVLAATNTEAFFGQGTRLTVV.

The V gene is TRBV2, the J gene TRBJ2-7; tentative D call: TRBD2 (6 bases). Trimming took 5 bases from V and 4 from J, leaving 18 bases between them. The CDR3 is made up of 15 amino acids. Germline-derived CDR1 and CDR2 are SNHLY and FYNNEI. The CDR3 is CASSKGDLSGYEQYF. The CDR3 nucleotides are TGTGCCAGCAGTAAAGGGGACCTAAGCGGGTACGAGCAGTACTTC.

The chain uses TRBV28 and TRBJ2-5, with 9 positions matching TRBD1. The germline gives CDR1 MDHEN, CDR2 SYDVKM. The CDR3 covers 15 residues. With 3 bases clipped from V and 5 bases from J, the junction kept 7 bases outside the gene matches. CDR3 amino acids: CASSFRDREMETQYF. DNA of the CDR3: TGTGCCAGCAGTTTCCGGGACAGGGAGATGGAGACCCAGTACTTC. The full variable domain, rest sourced from reference TRBV28 and TRBJ2-5, is DVKVTQSSRYLVKRTGEKVFLECVQDMDHENMFWYRQDPGLGLRLIYFSYDVKMKEKGDIPEGYSVSREKKERFSLILESASTNQTSMYLCASSFRDREMETQYFGPGTRLLVL.

The chain combines TRBV6-1 with TRBJ2-5, with D perhaps TRBD2 (6 bases). The germline V gene has CDR1 MNHNS and CDR2 SASEGT. This CDR3 has 14 residues. V dropped 5 bases and J dropped 4 bases, with 14 bases sitting between them. Here the CDR3 reads CASSPGDSPETQYF. CDR3 nucleotides: TGTGCCAGCAGTCCCGGGGACTCCCCAGAGACCCAGTACTTC.

This chain joins TRBV7-9 and TRBJ2-1; TRBD2 matches 13 bases. The V segment lost 5 bases and the J segment 0 bases; nucleotides outside the gene matches: 7. The length of the CDR3 is 18 residues. The germline CDR1 and CDR2 sequences are SEHNR and FQNEAQ (reference sequence). CDR3 sequence reads: CASSQGLAGSLSYNEQFF. In DNA, the CDR3 is TGTGCCAGCAGCCAGGGACTAGCGGGATCCCTCTCCTACAATGAGCAGTTCTTC.

The chain links TRBV9 to TRBJ2-3; D unclear. This CDR3 has 14 amino acids. Deletions cut 0 bases from V and 3 bases from J, with 8 bases between. Germline V gene data show CDR1 as SGDLS and CDR2 as YYNGEE. CDR3 coding DNA: TGTGCCAGCAGCGTAGCCACAGCAACAGATACGCAGTATTTT. Protein: CASSVATATDTQYF.

V gene TRBV10-3 combines with J gene TRBJ2-7, with 8 bases aligning to TRBD2. V lost 2 bases and J lost 0; bases outside the gene matches: 0. This CDR3 has 14 residues. Germline CDR1 is ENHRY and CDR2 is SYGVKD. CDR3 coding DNA: TGTGCCATCAGTGAGGGGACTAGCTCCTACGAGCAGTACTTC. Its protein product is CAISEGTSSYEQYF.

This clone was found once. The V and J genes are TRBV30 and TRBJ2-3; 7 nucleotides align to TRBD2. Germline CDR1 is GTSNPN and CDR2 is SVGIG (reference sequence). J was trimmed by 0 bases and V by 0 bases; bases with no gene match: 9. The CDR3 spans 17 residues. The CDR3 protein is CAWSVLWGRGSTDTQYF. The DNA of the CDR3 is TGTGCCTGGAGTGTACTTTGGGGGAGGGGTAGCACAGATACGCAGTATTTT.

This clone was counted once. The chain couples TRBV5-6 to TRBJ2-1; D possibly corresponds to TRBD2 (6 bases). This CDR3 is 12 amino acids long. Germline CDR1 SGHDT, CDR2 YYEEEE. Trimming pared 0 bases from V and 11 bases from J, leaving 9 bases between. The CDR3 is CASSLAGTQQFF. The CDR3 coding sequence is TGTGCCAGCAGCTTGGCGGGGACTCAGCAGTTCTTC.

The chain couples TRBV7-2 to TRBJ1-5; 11 nucleotides agree with TRBD1. Germline loops: CDR1 SGHTA, CDR2 FQGNSA. The J segment lost 0 bases and the V segment lost 1 base, leaving 5 bases of the junction unmatched. The CDR3 loop spans 18 amino acids. As DNA, the CDR3 is TGTGCCAGCAGCTTAGGGTCGGACAGGGGGCTTAGCAATCAGCCCCAGCATTTT. Its protein product is CASSLGSDRGLSNQPQHF.

The chain employs TRBV18 and TRBJ1-1; TRBD1 aligns across 12 bases. The ends lost 2 bases at V and 6 bases at J; junction bases unmatched: 7. The CDR3 contains 16 residues. Germline V gene sequence: CDR1 KGHSH, CDR2 LQKENI. The CDR3 DNA sequence: TGTGCCAGCTCACCAGGGGACAGGGGGCGAAGAGCTGAAGCTTTCTTT. Encoded protein: CASSPGDRGRRAEAFF.

V usage is TRBV9 and J usage is TRBJ1-2, with 9 bases lining up with TRBD1. V was clipped by 4 bases and J by 8 bases; unmatched bases: 9. The CDR3 runs 14 residues. Looked up from germline, CDR1 is SGDLS and CDR2 is YYNGEE. CDR3 in DNA: TGTGCCAGCAGCCGTCCCGGGACAGGGAGAGGCTACACCTTC. Its translation is CASSRPGTGRGYTF.